Listed below are T cell receptor beta chains from one sample, sequenced in a study of T-cell reconstitution after alpha-beta-depleted transplantation in children. TCRdb re-derived calls from the PCR reads in MiXCR, one entry per CDR3 protein. The table shows more than 60,000 distinct CDR3 sequences, with 5.5% to 7.5% occurring only once. The source material was PBMCs from the stem cell graft donor, sampled from the stem cell graft. The receptor source for this set is a human donor who donated a stem cell graft to a child with acute lymphoblastic leukemia. The CDR3 runs from the conserved cysteine through the conserved F or W.

TRBV7-8,TRBJ2-3,CASSLPYGGATDTQYF
TRBV27,TRBJ2-5,CASSPYPAGGQETQYF
TRBV7-2,TRBJ2-1,CASSTGTSANEQFF
TRBV12-3/TRBV12-4,TRBJ2-7,CASSLQNSYEQYF
TRBV6-4,TRBJ1-6,CASSDARGGNSPLHF
TRBV9,TRBJ1-1,CASSTRTGLNTEAFF
TRBV11-2,TRBJ1-1,CASSLPLGSQGTEAFF
TRBV7-3,TRBJ2-7,CASSSGTPYEQYF
TRBV20-1,TRBJ2-7,CSAGDTGFEAGEQYF
TRBV7-3,TRBJ2-1,CASSPDRGRANEQFF
TRBV28,TRBJ2-4,CASSLGTVDKNIQYF
TRBV5-1,TRBJ1-2,CASSPSDRGWYGYTF
TRBV7-2,TRBJ1-5,CASSLGQGGYYSQPQHF
TRBV9,TRBJ1-1,CASSVDGDLNTEAFF
TRBV7-6,TRBJ1-2,CASSLEGRALPNYGYTF
TRBV11-2,TRBJ1-2,CASSFGKVSVNYGYTF
TRBV9,TRBJ2-1,CASSVGRYGDGSNEQFF
TRBV28,TRBJ2-5,CASRNVIRETQYF
TRBV5-1,TRBJ2-5,CASSLVQSSLPETQYF
TRBV5-1,TRBJ2-5,CASSLKGRRETQYF
TRBV28,TRBJ1-1,CASGLRGRGNTEAFF
TRBV24-1,TRBJ2-7,CASCQGADEQYF
TRBV5-1,TRBJ1-1,CASSLGPGSNTEAFF
TRBV5-1,TRBJ1-5,CASSLDGTEYQPQHF
TRBV6-5,TRBJ1-2,CASSSQGTGKGGNYGYTF
TRBV9,TRBJ2-7,CASSVETGSYEQYF
TRBV5-1,TRBJ2-3,CASSLTTPGTDTQYF
TRBV4-3,TRBJ1-3,CASSQDPSRVAGNTIYF
TRBV4-3,TRBJ2-3,CASSQAGANTDTQYF
TRBV13,TRBJ2-2,CASRPQQGFAGELFF
TRBV20-1,TRBJ2-1,CSARDVGDNEQFF
TRBV7-2,TRBJ2-3,CASSSHVRVTDTQYF
TRBV18,TRBJ2-3,CASSPMGAGLTDTQYF
TRBV19,TRBJ2-1,CASSPLGGTYNEQFF
TRBV7-3,TRBJ2-3,CASSSLDRATDTQYF
TRBV2,TRBJ2-7,CASSGIEQYF
TRBV4-3,TRBJ2-1,CASSQEVGPYNEQFF
TRBV28,TRBJ1-1,CASNPPLGDTEAFF
TRBV24-1,TRBJ2-5,CATREPGGRETQYF
TRBV5-1,TRBJ1-1,CASSRSGQGTEAFF
TRBV6-4,TRBJ2-1,CASSDSKGEQFF
TRBV29-1,TRBJ2-1,CSVGNYNEQFF
TRBV5-4,TRBJ1-2,CASSLESGNYGYTF
TRBV29-1,TRBJ2-7,CSVGRGLPYEQYF
TRBV5-1,TRBJ2-3,CASTWGGTDTQYF
TRBV9,TRBJ1-1,CASSFDSTEAFF
TRBV2,TRBJ1-2,CASSYRTGGDGYTF
TRBV5-1,TRBJ1-5,CASSLEGYYNQPQHF
TRBV5-1,TRBJ2-7,CASSWGQTLVSYEQYF
TRBV23-1,TRBJ2-7,CASSQWFCRRDPSYEQYF
TRBV4-1,TRBJ2-7,CASSQGPPATEQYF